This T cell receptor beta chain was found in a study of siplizumab effects on memory and regulatory T cells. As regards this clone: Its antigen is undetermined.

Study-level results: Naive or memory phenotype was unassignable for roughly 75-96% of proliferating CD4+ or CD8+ clones. There were only a minor fraction of alloreactive clones that mapped to unstimulated subsets. Confirmation was lacking for the suppressive function of proliferating Tregs derived from siplizumab cultures.

TCRdb's table, derived via immunoSEQ multiplex PCR, lists solely in-frame clones and lacks some. The table has about 100,000 clones, 75% to 95% seen once. Trimming stripped 6 bases from V and 9 bases from J, with 12 bases between. Germline CDR1 reads WNHNN; CDR2 reads SYGVQD (reference sequence). This CDR3 contains 13 residues. The sequenced material came from CD4+ T cells sorted from blood. This chain joins TRBV10-1 and TRBJ1-6, with D possibly being TRBD1 (6 bases). The clonotype was recovered from a human donor in good health. CDR3 protein: CASRQGLGSPLHF. The CDR3 region has the DNA TGCGCCAGCAGACAGGGATTAGGTTCACCCCTCCACTTT.